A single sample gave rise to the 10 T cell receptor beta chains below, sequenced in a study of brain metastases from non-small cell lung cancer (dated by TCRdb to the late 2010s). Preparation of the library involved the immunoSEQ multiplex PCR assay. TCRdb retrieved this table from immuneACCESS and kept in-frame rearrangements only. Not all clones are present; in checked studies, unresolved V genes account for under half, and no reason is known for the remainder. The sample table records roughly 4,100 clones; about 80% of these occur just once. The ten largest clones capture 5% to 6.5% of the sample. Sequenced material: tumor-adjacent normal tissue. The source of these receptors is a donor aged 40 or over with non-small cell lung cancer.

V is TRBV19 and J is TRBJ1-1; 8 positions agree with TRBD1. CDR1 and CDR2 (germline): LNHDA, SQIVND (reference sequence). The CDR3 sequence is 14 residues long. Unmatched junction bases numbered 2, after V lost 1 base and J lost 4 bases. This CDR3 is CASSIGQGITEAFF. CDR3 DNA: TGTGCCAGTAGTATAGGACAGGGGATCACTGAAGCTTTCTTT.

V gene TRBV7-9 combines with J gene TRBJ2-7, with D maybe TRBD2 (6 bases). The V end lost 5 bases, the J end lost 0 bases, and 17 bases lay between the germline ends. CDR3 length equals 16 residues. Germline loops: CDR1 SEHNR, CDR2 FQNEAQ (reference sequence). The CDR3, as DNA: TGTGCCAGCAGCACCCTTGGGGGGTTGAGCTCCTACGAGCAGTACTTC. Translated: CASSTLGGLSSYEQYF.

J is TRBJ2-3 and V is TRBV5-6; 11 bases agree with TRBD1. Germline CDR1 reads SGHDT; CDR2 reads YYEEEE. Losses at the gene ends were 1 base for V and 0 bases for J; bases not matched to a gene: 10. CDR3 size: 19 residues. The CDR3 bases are TGTGCCAGCAGCTTGCTCCGGGACAGGGGGTACCGGAGCACAGATACGCAGTATTTT. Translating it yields CASSLLRDRGYRSTDTQYF.

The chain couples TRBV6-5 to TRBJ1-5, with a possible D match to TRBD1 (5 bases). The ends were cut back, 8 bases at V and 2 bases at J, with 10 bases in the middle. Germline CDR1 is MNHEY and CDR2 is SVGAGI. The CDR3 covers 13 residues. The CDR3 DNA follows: TGTGCCAGCCGTCAGGGTGGCAATCAGCCCCAGCATTTT. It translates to CASRQGGNQPQHF.

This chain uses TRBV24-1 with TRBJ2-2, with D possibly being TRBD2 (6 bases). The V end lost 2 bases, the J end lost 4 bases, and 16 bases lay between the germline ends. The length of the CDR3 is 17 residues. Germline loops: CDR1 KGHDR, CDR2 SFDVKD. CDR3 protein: CATSDSGGGRITGELFF. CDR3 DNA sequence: TGTGCCACCAGTGATTCCGGGGGAGGTAGGATCACCGGGGAGCTGTTTTTT.

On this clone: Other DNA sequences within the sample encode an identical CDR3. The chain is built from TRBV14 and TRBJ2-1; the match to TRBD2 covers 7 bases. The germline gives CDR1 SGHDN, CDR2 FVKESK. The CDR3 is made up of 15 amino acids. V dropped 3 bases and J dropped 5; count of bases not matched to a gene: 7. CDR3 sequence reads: CASSHFGGIDNEQFF. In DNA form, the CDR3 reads TGTGCCAGCAGCCATTTCGGGGGGATTGACAATGAGCAGTTCTTC.

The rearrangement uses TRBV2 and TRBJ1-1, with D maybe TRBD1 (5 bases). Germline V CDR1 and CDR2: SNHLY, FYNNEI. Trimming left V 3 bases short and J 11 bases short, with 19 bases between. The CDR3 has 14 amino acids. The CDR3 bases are TGTGCCAGCAGTGAGGATCCGGGACGTGGAAGTGCTTTCTTT. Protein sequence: CASSEDPGRGSAFF.

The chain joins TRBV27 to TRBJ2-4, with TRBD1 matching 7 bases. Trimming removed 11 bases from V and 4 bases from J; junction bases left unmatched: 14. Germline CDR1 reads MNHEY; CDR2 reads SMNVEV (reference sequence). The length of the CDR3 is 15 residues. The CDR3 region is CASRGQGWGKNIQYF. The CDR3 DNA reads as TGTGCCTCAAGGGGGCAGGGATGGGGAAAAAACATTCAGTACTTC.

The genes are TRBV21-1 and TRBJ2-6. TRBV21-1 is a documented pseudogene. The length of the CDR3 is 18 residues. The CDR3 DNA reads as TGTGCCAGCAGGGGGGATGGGGATCTAAGTACTGGGGCCAACGTCCTGACTTTC. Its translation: CASRGDGDLSTGANVLTF.

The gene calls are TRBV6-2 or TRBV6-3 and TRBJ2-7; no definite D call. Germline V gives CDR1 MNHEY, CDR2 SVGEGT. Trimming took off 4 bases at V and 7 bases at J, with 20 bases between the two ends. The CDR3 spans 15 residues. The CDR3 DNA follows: TGTGCCAGCAGTTGGTCCCGAGGAAGCCCCGGGGAGCAGTACTTC. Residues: CASSWSRGSPGEQYF.